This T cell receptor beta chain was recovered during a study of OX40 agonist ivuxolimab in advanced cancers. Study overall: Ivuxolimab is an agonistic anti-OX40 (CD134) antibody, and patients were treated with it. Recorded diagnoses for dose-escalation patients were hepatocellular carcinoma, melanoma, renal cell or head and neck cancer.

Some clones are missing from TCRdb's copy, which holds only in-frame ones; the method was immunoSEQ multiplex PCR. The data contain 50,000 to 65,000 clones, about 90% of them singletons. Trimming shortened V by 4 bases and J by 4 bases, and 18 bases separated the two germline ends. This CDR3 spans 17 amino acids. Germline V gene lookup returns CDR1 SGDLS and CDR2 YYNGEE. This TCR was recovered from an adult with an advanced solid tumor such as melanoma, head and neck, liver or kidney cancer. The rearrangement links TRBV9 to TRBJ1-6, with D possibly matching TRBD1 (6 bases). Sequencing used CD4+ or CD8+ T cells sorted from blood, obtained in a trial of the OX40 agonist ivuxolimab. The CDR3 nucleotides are TGTGCCAGCAGCACAACGAGGGGGGATAGGTATAATTCACCCCTCCACTTT. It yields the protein CASSTTRGDRYNSPLHF. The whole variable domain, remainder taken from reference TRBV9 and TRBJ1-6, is DSGVTQTPKHLITATGQRVTLRCSPRSGDLSVYWYQQSLDQGLQFLIQYYNGEERAKGNILERFSAQQFPDLHSELNLSSLELGDSALYFCASSTTRGDRYNSPLHFGNGTRLTVT.